The 32 T cell receptor beta chains listed next were all sequenced from one sample in a study of T cells after yellow fever vaccination. TCRdb reprocessed the 5' RACE reads via MiXCR and lists one record per CDR3 protein. The table lists roughly 500,000 distinct CDR3 sequences, 15% to 20% of them singletons. The sequenced sample was PBMCs, obtained 15 days after the yellow fever booster vaccination. These receptors were taken from a man aged 25-45 years who received the YFV17D yellow fever vaccine.

V and J are TRBV4-2 and TRBJ1-1; tentative D call: TRBD1 (6 bases). The CDR3 extends over 17 amino acids. The V gene's germline CDR1 is LGHNA and CDR2 YNFKEQ. V was shortened by 0 bases and J by 1 base, with 15 bases between the two germline ends. CDR3 loop: CASSQDLGGRGNTEAFF. DNA of the CDR3: TGTGCCAGCAGCCAAGATTTGGGGGGCAGGGGGAACACTGAAGCTTTCTTT.

This rearrangement joins TRBV29-1 to TRBJ2-5; tentatively, D is TRBD1 or TRBD2 (5 bases each). The CDR3 contains 13 residues. Trimming removed 0 bases at V and 4 bases at J, with 9 bases between. CDR1 is SQVTM and CDR2 is ANQGSEA in the germline V gene. The DNA of the CDR3 is TGCAGCGTTGAAGATCTGAGGGGAGAGACCCAGTACTTC. This encodes CSVEDLRGETQYF.

In its sample, this clonotype was seen a few times. This chain uses TRBV29-1 with TRBJ2-5; no reliable D call. Trimming took off 2 bases at V and 5 bases at J, with 9 bases between the two ends. The CDR3 consists of 12 residues. Germline loops: CDR1 SQVTM, CDR2 ANQGSEA. The DNA for the CDR3 is TGCAGCGTTGAACAGCTAGGGGAGACCCAGTACTTC. Translated, it gives CSVEQLGETQYF.

The chain employs TRBV6-2 or TRBV6-3 and TRBJ2-7; 7 bases are a match to TRBD1. The CDR3 contains 13 residues. Trimming removed 5 bases from V and 6 bases from J; junction bases left unmatched: 7. CDR1 is MNHEY and CDR2 is SVGEGT in the germline V gene. The CDR3: CASSNLRTGEQYF. DNA of the CDR3: TGTGCCAGCAGTAACCTACGGACAGGCGAGCAGTACTTC.

This clonotype was seen a few times. J is TRBJ1-2 and V is TRBV5-5; D call uncertain. Germline loops: CDR1 SGHKS, CDR2 YYEKEE (reference sequence). The CDR3 spans 14 residues. Trimming stripped 5 bases from V and 4 bases from J, with 15 bases between. The chain's CDR3 is CASSYARAAYGYTF. For the CDR3, the DNA is TGTGCCAGCAGTTACGCCCGCGCAGCCTATGGCTACACCTTC.

This clonotype was detected only a few times. V gene TRBV27 combines with J gene TRBJ1-4, with D tentatively TRBD1 (5 bases). The CDR3 is made up of 14 amino acids. The germline V gene encodes CDR1 MNHEY and CDR2 SMNVEV (reference sequence). Trimming shortened V by 4 bases and J by 7 bases, and 13 bases separated the two germline ends. In nucleotides, the CDR3 is TGTGCCAGCAGTTCTTACGACAGACCTGAAAAACTGTTTTTT. Translated: CASSSYDRPEKLFF.

Written as DNA, the CDR3 is TGCGCCAGCAGCCTGGGGGAGGGCGCCTACGAGCAGTACTTC. The encoded protein is CASSLGEGAYEQYF. The V gene is TRBV4-3, the J gene TRBJ2-7; 7 bases fit TRBD2. The CDR3 is 14 residues long. V gave up 4 bases and J gave up 2 bases; unmatched junction bases: 5. Per the germline V gene, CDR1 is LGHNA and CDR2 is YSLEER.

This clonotype appeared a few times. The chain employs TRBV29-1 and TRBJ2-7, with 11 positions matching TRBD1. Germline V lookup: CDR1 SQVTM, CDR2 ANQGSEA. The CDR3 contains 10 residues. CDR3 DNA: TGCGTGGGACAGGGGGGCGAGCAGTACTTC. Amino acid sequence: CVGQGGEQYF.

This clonotype was picked up many times. The chain carries TRBV24-1 and TRBJ2-5, with D hard to call. In germline, CDR1 is KGHDR, CDR2 SFDVKD. Between the trimmed V and J ends, which lost 1 base and 4 bases, there was a span of 9 bases. CDR3 length equals 14 residues. The CDR3 bases are TGTGCCACCAGTGATTTTATGGGTGGAGAGACCCAGTACTTC. Its translation: CATSDFMGGETQYF.

This clonotype has only a few counts. The V and J genes are TRBV5-6 and TRBJ2-6, with 7 positions matching TRBD1. Losses at the gene ends were 1 base for V and 4 bases for J; bases not matched to a gene: 5. This CDR3 has 16 amino acids. Per the germline V gene, CDR1 is SGHDT and CDR2 is YYEEEE. CDR3: CASSLMARGGANVLTF. DNA of the CDR3: TGTGCCAGCAGCTTGATGGCCAGGGGGGGGGCCAACGTCCTGACTTTC. Full variable domain (rest looked up from reference TRBV5-6 and TRBJ2-6): DAGVTQSPTHLIKTRGQQVTLRCSPKSGHDTVSWYQQALGQGPQFIFQYYEEEERQRGNFPDRFSGHQFPNYSSELNVNALLLGDSALYLCASSLMARGGANVLTFGAGSRLTVL.

The table lists this clonotype with a few counts. This chain links TRBV11-2 with TRBJ2-5, with TRBD1 matching over 8 bases. The V and J ends lost 2 bases and 5 bases, in that order; junction bases with no gene match: 10. This CDR3 spans 16 amino acids. The germline CDR1 and CDR2 sequences are SGHAT and FQNNGV. The CDR3, as DNA: TGTGCCAGCAGCTTAACAGGGGGTCTCGCAATGGAGACCCAGTACTTC. Amino acid sequence: CASSLTGGLAMETQYF.

The chain employs TRBV30 and TRBJ2-7; D assignment may be TRBD1 or TRBD2 (5 bases each). The CDR3 runs to 12 residues. Per germline, CDR1 GTSNPN and CDR2 SVGIG (reference sequence). The V and J ends lost 5 bases and 3 bases respectively, with 11 bases between them. The CDR3 DNA reads as TGTGCCTGGGAGGGGTATGGCTACGAGCAGTACTTC. It codes for CAWEGYGYEQYF. The whole variable domain, filled in from reference TRBV30 and TRBJ2-7, reads SQTIHQWPATLVQPVGSPLSLECTVEGTSNPNLYWYRQAAGRGLQLLFYSVGIGQISSEVPQNLSASRPQDRQFILSSKKLLLSDSGFYLCAWEGYGYEQYFGPGTRLTVT.

The rearrangement joins TRBV5-1 to TRBJ1-1; D possibly corresponds to TRBD1 (6 bases). CDR3 length: 15 amino acids. From germline, CDR1 is SGHRS and CDR2 YFSETQ. Trimming took off 4 bases at V and 1 base at J, with 14 bases between the two ends. In DNA, the CDR3 is TGCGCCAGCAGCACTATACCGGGACAGAACACTGAAGCTTTCTTT. It specifies CASSTIPGQNTEAFF.

The V call is TRBV29-1, the J call TRBJ2-2; 7 bases match TRBD1. In germline, CDR1 is SQVTM, CDR2 ANQGSEA. J gave up 8 bases and V 6 bases, and 9 bases lay outside the gene matches. The CDR3 runs 13 residues. The CDR3 reads CSVRDRLVGELFF. In DNA, the CDR3 is TGCAGCGTGAGGGACAGACTTGTAGGGGAGCTGTTTTTT.

This clonotype was counted only a few times. The V and J genes are TRBV6-2 or TRBV6-3 and TRBJ2-1, with TRBD2 as a possible D gene (6 bases). The CDR3 runs 11 residues. The V and J ends lost 6 bases and 15 bases respectively, with 15 bases between them. CDR1 and CDR2 from the germline V gene are MNHEY and SVGEGT. The CDR3 spells CASSQGTAAFF. The DNA of the CDR3 is TGTGCCAGCAGCCAAGGGACTGCCGCGTTCTTC.

This chain connects TRBV12-3 or TRBV12-4 to TRBJ2-3; possible D gene TRBD1, 6 bases. The germline V and J ends were trimmed by 5 bases and 5 bases, with 14 bases remaining between them. This CDR3 is built from 14 residues. CDR3: CASSTAGVVDTQYF. The CDR3 nucleotides read TGTGCCAGCAGTACAGCAGGGGTGGTAGATACGCAGTATTTT.

There are a few counts of this clonotype. The chain employs TRBV20-1 and TRBJ2-1; D not certain. The V gene's germline CDR1 is DFQATT and CDR2 SNEGSKA (reference sequence). The CDR3 is made up of 15 amino acids. Trimming stripped 5 bases from V and 0 bases from J, with 14 bases between. For the CDR3, the DNA is TGCAGTGCTGATACAGCGTCTAGCTCCTACAATGAGCAGTTCTTC. Its protein product is CSADTASSSYNEQFF.

The J gene is TRBJ2-7, the V gene TRBV29-1; D might be TRBD1 or TRBD2, each matching 5 bases. Per germline, CDR1 SQVTM and CDR2 ANQGSEA. CDR3 size: 12 residues. V was trimmed by 7 bases and J by 1 base, leaving 11 bases between them. The CDR3 sequence: CSGGDGSYEQYF. The CDR3 bases are TGCAGCGGTGGGGACGGATCCTACGAGCAGTACTTC.

Only a few counts were recorded for this clonotype. The chain recombines TRBV29-1 with TRBJ2-5; tentative D call: TRBD2 (6 bases). This CDR3 comprises 12 residues. The germline V gene encodes CDR1 SQVTM and CDR2 ANQGSEA. V lost 6 bases to trimming and J lost 0 bases, with 8 bases between them. CDR3 residues: CSVRDYQETQYF. CDR3 sequence (DNA): TGCAGCGTCCGGGACTACCAAGAGACCCAGTACTTC.

The V call is TRBV30, the J call TRBJ2-1, with TRBD2 matching over 7 bases. V was clipped by 0 bases and J by 10 bases; unmatched bases: 6. Germline CDR1 GTSNPN, CDR2 SVGIG (reference sequence). This CDR3 spans 13 amino acids. CDR3 residues: CAWSVLGGGEQFF. The CDR3 DNA reads as TGTGCCTGGAGTGTACTCGGCGGGGGAGAGCAGTTCTTC.

This chain uses TRBV30 with TRBJ2-1; D might be TRBD2 (6 bases). V was shortened by 1 base and J by 6 bases, with 13 bases between the two germline ends. From germline, CDR1 is GTSNPN and CDR2 SVGIG (reference sequence). The CDR3 sequence is 14 residues long. The CDR3 protein is CAWSAGTAINEQFF. CDR3 coding DNA: TGTGCCTGGAGTGCCGGGACTGCCATCAATGAGCAGTTCTTC.

The chain recombines TRBV28 with TRBJ2-1; 7 bases fit TRBD2. The CDR3 runs to 16 residues. The J segment lost 3 bases and the V segment lost 5 bases, leaving 10 bases of the junction unmatched. Germline CDR1 is MDHEN and CDR2 is SYDVKM. Here the CDR3 DNA reads TGTGCCAGCAGTGGTCCTAGCGGAACTTTCTACAATGAGCAGTTCTTC. Translation gives CASSGPSGTFYNEQFF.

This clonotype was seen only a few times. This chain uses TRBV12-3 or TRBV12-4 with TRBJ2-6; no firm D call. V lost 7 bases, J lost 0 bases, and 16 bases lay in between. The CDR3 consists of 17 residues. The CDR3 loop is CASILSNLYSGANVLTF. The CDR3 DNA is TGTGCCAGCATCCTGTCCAACCTTTACTCTGGGGCCAACGTCCTGACTTTC.

This chain uses TRBV6-2 or TRBV6-3 with TRBJ1-1, with D perhaps TRBD1 (6 bases). V lost 6 bases to trimming and J lost 3 bases, with 17 bases between them. Germline V gene lookup returns CDR1 MNHEY and CDR2 SVGEGT. This CDR3 spans 15 amino acids. Written as DNA, the CDR3 is TGTGCCAGCAGCCCACGGCTCGAGGGGGACACTGAAGCTTTCTTT. It translates to CASSPRLEGDTEAFF.

The table lists this clonotype with a count of one. The chain employs TRBV7-2 and TRBJ2-1; D is uncertain. The germline CDR1 and CDR2 sequences are SGHTA and FQGNSA. V lost 5 bases to trimming and J lost 0 bases, with 11 bases between them. The CDR3 is 15 residues long. In nucleotides, the CDR3 is TGTGCCAGCAGCCCCTCGCGGACCTCCTACAATGAGCAGTTCTTC. It codes for CASSPSRTSYNEQFF.

This clonotype was counted only a few times. The rearrangement links TRBV6-5 to TRBJ2-5; either TRBD1 or TRBD2 may supply D (5 bases each). The ends were cut back, 0 bases at V and 3 bases at J, with 11 bases in the middle. Per the germline V gene, CDR1 is MNHEY and CDR2 is SVGAGI. CDR3 size: 15 residues. CDR3 in amino acids: CASSYSRGNEETQYF. The DNA for the CDR3 is TGTGCCAGCAGTTACTCGAGGGGCAATGAAGAGACCCAGTACTTC.

The table lists this clonotype with many counts. At one end the junction does not follow the germline gene, possibly because of a read error. CDR3 region: CASSDYNEQFF. Written as DNA, the CDR3 is TGTGCCAGCAGCGACTACAATGAGCAGTTCTTC. The V call is TRBV5-1, the J call TRBJ2-1; no reliable D call. The CDR3 runs 11 residues. The germline V gene has CDR1 SGHRS and CDR2 YFSETQ.

The chain employs TRBV20-1 and TRBJ2-7; 9 bases are shared with TRBD2. Germline V gene lookup returns CDR1 DFQATT and CDR2 SNEGSKA (reference sequence). This CDR3 is built from 14 residues. V was clipped by 3 bases and J by 3 bases; unmatched bases: 6. The CDR3 DNA reads as TGCAGTGCTAGCCCGGGACTAGCATTCTACGAGCAGTACTTC. Its translation: CSASPGLAFYEQYF.

This clonotype was recorded a few times. The V gene is TRBV4-3, the J gene TRBJ2-4, with unresolved D. The germline V gene encodes CDR1 LGHNA and CDR2 YSLEER. The germline V and J ends were trimmed by 1 base and 0 bases, with 16 bases remaining between them. This CDR3 has 18 amino acids. CDR3 residues: CASSQVLGSLLAKNIQYF. The DNA of the CDR3 is TGCGCCAGCAGCCAAGTCCTGGGCAGTTTATTAGCCAAAAACATTCAGTACTTC.

The chain uses TRBV18 and TRBJ1-1; 12 bases are a match to TRBD1. V dropped 3 bases and J dropped 6; count of bases not matched to a gene: 8. Germline V lookup: CDR1 KGHSH, CDR2 LQKENI. This CDR3 is 16 amino acids long. CDR3 sequence: CASSPTLGQGAPEAFF. Here the CDR3 DNA reads TGTGCCAGCTCACCGACCCTGGGACAGGGGGCACCTGAAGCTTTCTTT.

This clonotype showed up just a few times. V and J are TRBV6-1 and TRBJ2-1; 9 bases map to TRBD2. V lost 6 bases, J lost 8 bases, and 11 bases stayed unmatched. The germline CDR1 and CDR2 sequences are MNHNS and SASEGT. The CDR3 is 15 amino acids. DNA for the CDR3: TGTGCCAGCAGAAGAGCGGGAGGCCGTGTGTATGAGCAGTTCTTC. Protein: CASRRAGGRVYEQFF.

The rearrangement uses TRBV15 and TRBJ2-6; D call uncertain. Germline V gene data show CDR1 as LNHNV and CDR2 as YYDKDF (reference sequence). The CDR3 is made up of 17 amino acids. Trimming removed 0 bases at V and 0 bases at J, with 9 bases between. CDR3 protein: CATSRDKGVSGANVLTF. CDR3 coding DNA: TGTGCCACCAGCAGAGATAAGGGCGTCTCTGGGGCCAACGTCCTGACTTTC. Full variable domain (rest looked up from reference TRBV15 and TRBJ2-6): DAMVIQNPRYQVTQFGKPVTLSCSQTLNHNVMYWYQQKSSQAPKLLFHYYDKDFNNEADTPDNFQSRRPNTSFCFLDIRSPGLGDTAMYLCATSRDKGVSGANVLTFGAGSRLTVL.